These 30 T cell receptor beta chains share one sample of origin, sequenced in a study of cytomegalovirus exposure and HLA in healthy donors. Primers for the PCR totalled 60 Vbeta and 13 Jbeta. TCRdb's table, derived via immunoSEQ multiplex PCR, lists solely in-frame clones and lacks some. The repertoire holds about 130,000 clones, with over 9.5% as singletons. The source material was PBMCs. The receptors here all came from a woman younger than 30 in good health and CMV-seropositive.

This clone was seen a handful of times. The CDR3 nucleotides read TGTGCCAGCAGCAAGGGACAATGGAACACTGAAGCTTTCTTT. Its translation: CASSKGQWNTEAFF. V usage is TRBV7-9 and J usage is TRBJ1-1; possibly TRBD1 for D (6 bases). Germline V gene lookup returns CDR1 SEHNR and CDR2 FQNEAQ (reference sequence). The CDR3 is 14 residues long. V was pared by 5 bases and J by 1 base, with 11 bases between.

V usage is TRBV28 and J usage is TRBJ2-7; no clear D gene. Per the germline V gene, CDR1 is MDHEN and CDR2 is SYDVKM. Trimming took 3 bases from V and 0 from J, leaving 18 bases between them. CDR3 length equals 17 residues. The CDR3, as DNA: TGTGCCAGCAGTTTCCGACCGACATCCTTCAGCTCCTACGAGCAGTACTTC. This sequence encodes CASSFRPTSFSSYEQYF.

This clone has just a few counts. V and J are TRBV5-1 and TRBJ2-1; a possible D gene is TRBD2 (6 bases). Germline lookup yields CDR1 SGHRS and CDR2 YFSETQ. V dropped 0 bases and J dropped 0 bases, with 10 bases sitting between them. The CDR3 is 16 amino acids. CDR3 in DNA: TGCGCCAGCAGCTTGGGGGGGACTTCCTCCTACAATGAGCAGTTCTTC. It yields the protein CASSLGGTSSYNEQFF.

The rearrangement uses TRBV27 and TRBJ1-1, with D possibly matching TRBD1 (5 bases). The CDR3 has 12 residues. Per the germline V gene, CDR1 is MNHEY and CDR2 is SMNVEV (reference sequence). V was pared by 5 bases and J by 11 bases, with 15 bases between. The DNA for the CDR3 is TGTGCCAGCAGTATGACGGGGGGAGGGGCTTTCTTT. This encodes CASSMTGGGAFF.

The rearrangement joins TRBV19 to TRBJ2-1; TRBD2 agrees at 13 bases. V lost 9 bases and J lost 7; bases outside the gene matches: 3. The germline V gene has CDR1 LNHDA and CDR2 SQIVND (reference sequence). This CDR3 is built from 13 residues. CDR3 sequence: CASRLAGGNEQFF. The DNA of the CDR3 is TGTGCCAGCCGACTAGCGGGAGGTAATGAGCAGTTCTTC.

This clone showed up just a few times. This chain links TRBV6-5 with TRBJ2-7, with unresolved D. This CDR3 contains 14 residues. Germline V gives CDR1 MNHEY, CDR2 SVGAGI. The ends were cut back, 0 bases at V and 0 bases at J, with 6 bases in the middle. The CDR3 region is CASSYSRSSYEQYF. The CDR3 nucleotides read TGTGCCAGCAGTTACTCTCGTAGCTCCTACGAGCAGTACTTC.

As regards this clone: Given the absence of the conserved phenylalanine or tryptophan at the CDR3 end, a read error is likely. The chain carries TRBV7-2 and TRBJ2-7; D may be TRBD2 (7 bases). Germline assignment: CDR1 SGHTA and CDR2 FQGNSA. V lost 9 bases and J lost 3, with 33 bases in between. The CDR3 spans 19 residues. CDR3 protein: CARDFYNGGGATQNYEQYL. Here the CDR3 DNA reads TGTGCCAGAGATTTTTATAATGGGGGGGGCGCGACACAAAACTACGAGCAGTACCTC.

This clone was observed a handful of times. The genes are TRBV6-5 and TRBJ2-5; 7 nucleotides agree with TRBD2. This CDR3 is built from 16 residues. The V segment lost 0 bases and the J segment 0 bases; nucleotides outside the gene matches: 4. Germline CDR1 is MNHEY and CDR2 is SVGAGI. The CDR3 region is CASSYSLAEYQETQYF. The DNA of the CDR3 is TGTGCCAGCAGTTACTCGCTAGCGGAGTACCAAGAGACCCAGTACTTC.

This clone occurred a few times. The V and J genes are TRBV4-1 and TRBJ2-7; 11 positions match TRBD2. The V gene's germline CDR1 is MGHRA and CDR2 YSYEKL. J lost 6 bases, V lost 1 base, and 11 bases had no gene match. The CDR3 is made up of 17 amino acids. CDR3 residues: CASSQVKLAGVPPEQYF. DNA of the CDR3: TGCGCCAGCAGCCAAGTTAAACTAGCGGGAGTTCCCCCCGAGCAGTACTTC.

Only a few counts were recorded for this clone. This rearrangement joins TRBV5-1 to TRBJ1-4, with TRBD1 identical over 8 bases. V trimming: 0 bases; J trimming: 0 bases; junction bases outside the gene matches: 10. Germline V gives CDR1 SGHRS, CDR2 YFSETQ. This CDR3 region has 19 residues. CDR3 sequence reads: CASSLVFGQGVTTNEKLFF. DNA for the CDR3: TGCGCCAGCAGCTTGGTTTTCGGACAGGGCGTGACAACTAATGAAAAACTGTTTTTT.

As concerns this clone: The junction and the germline gene differ at one end; a read error may be behind it. Other DNA sequences in this sample translate to the same CDR3. The chain carries TRBV9 and TRBJ1-1, with 10 bases aligning to TRBD1. The germline CDR1 and CDR2 sequences are SGDLS and YYNGEE. The CDR3 has 13 amino acids. CDR3 in amino acids: CARWDRGRTEAFF. For the CDR3, the DNA is TGTGCCAGATGGGACAGGGGAAGAACTGAGGCTTTCTTT.

This clone was found a few times. This sequence joins TRBV27 and TRBJ2-1; possible D gene TRBD1, 6 bases. V was trimmed by 1 base and J by 5 bases, leaving 15 bases between them. Germline CDR1 is MNHEY and CDR2 is SMNVEV (reference sequence). The CDR3 totals 16 residues. CDR3: CASSLYWQGFNNEQFF. DNA for the CDR3: TGTGCCAGCAGTTTATATTGGCAGGGGTTCAACAATGAGCAGTTCTTC.

This clone was recorded a few times. The gene calls are TRBV19 and TRBJ2-5; the D gene is possibly TRBD2 (5 bases). Trimming cost V 7 bases and J 1 base, with 10 bases left between them. This CDR3 contains 13 residues. Germline assignment: CDR1 LNHDA and CDR2 SQIVND (reference sequence). CDR3 bases: TGTGCCAGTACTGGGAGCACCCAAGAGACCCAGTACTTC. Its translation: CASTGSTQETQYF.

There are a few counts of this clone. CDR3 protein: CASSYIPSNQPQHF. The CDR3 bases are TGTGCCAGCAGTTACATCCCAAGCAATCAGCCCCAGCATTTT. The rearrangement joins TRBV2 to TRBJ1-5; D remains unclear. CDR3 length: 14 amino acids. V was trimmed by 5 bases and J by 1 base, leaving 9 bases between them. In germline, CDR1 is SNHLY, CDR2 FYNNEI.

This clone came up a few times. The gene calls are TRBV29-1 and TRBJ1-1; tentatively, D is TRBD1 (6 bases). The CDR3 sequence is 14 residues long. The V gene's germline CDR1 is SQVTM and CDR2 ANQGSEA. The V end was cut by 7 bases, the J end by 4 bases, with 19 bases between. CDR3 DNA: TGCAGCGGTCGGAACAGGGAAGTTAGCACTGAAGCTTTCTTT. Protein sequence: CSGRNREVSTEAFF.

The chain combines TRBV7-6 with TRBJ2-5; 9 bases fit TRBD1. Germline V CDR1 and CDR2: SGHVS, FNYEAQ. The CDR3 contains 15 residues. J gave up 1 base and V 5 bases, and 5 bases lay outside the gene matches. CDR3 protein: CASSIMTGGQETQYF. For the CDR3, the DNA is TGTGCCAGCAGCATTATGACAGGGGGCCAAGAGACCCAGTACTTC.

In this sample, this clone turned up a few times. This chain's CDR3 is CASSLLQLAGANEQFF. CDR3 DNA sequence: TGTGCCAGCAGCTTACTCCAACTAGCGGGAGCCAATGAGCAGTTCTTC. V is TRBV7-9 and J is TRBJ2-1; TRBD2 agrees at 11 bases. V was pared by 2 bases and J by 6 bases, with 6 bases of the junction left unmatched. The germline V gene has CDR1 SEHNR and CDR2 FQNEAQ (reference sequence). The CDR3 consists of 16 residues.

The J gene is TRBJ1-2, the V gene TRBV6-5; no reliable D call. CDR1 is MNHEY and CDR2 is SVGAGI in the germline V gene. V shed 11 bases and J shed 3 bases, with 22 bases lying between them. The CDR3 extends over 15 amino acids. CDR3 DNA sequence: TGTGCCTCCAGGTCAGAGGTCCGGGAATACTATGGCTACACCTTC. This codes for CASRSEVREYYGYTF.

In this sample, this clone turned up a few times. This chain links TRBV28 with TRBJ2-7; TRBD2 agrees at 16 bases. Germline CDR1 is MDHEN and CDR2 is SYDVKM. Trimming took 10 bases from V and 8 from J; bases not matched to a gene: 11. The CDR3 is made up of 15 amino acids. The CDR3 here is CATTNEGLAGGKQYF. In nucleotides, the CDR3 is TGTGCCACCACGAATGAGGGACTAGCGGGAGGGAAGCAGTACTTC.

This clone has just a few counts. The chain is built from TRBV6-1 and TRBJ2-7; possible D gene TRBD2, 5 bases. Trimming cost V 4 bases and J 7 bases, with 14 bases left between them. The CDR3 has 13 residues. CDR1 and CDR2 from the germline V gene are MNHNS and SASEGT. The CDR3 reads CASSATEAREQYF. In DNA form, the CDR3 reads TGTGCCAGCAGTGCAACGGAGGCTAGGGAGCAGTACTTC.

In this sample, this clone turned up once. The chain combines TRBV5-6 with TRBJ1-6; D ambiguous. The V end was cut by 0 bases, the J end by 14 bases, with 9 bases between. Germline V CDR1 and CDR2: SGHDT, YYEEEE. The CDR3 totals 12 residues. Written as DNA, the CDR3 is TGTGCCAGCAGCTTGGAGGAGGGAACCCTCCACTTT. It specifies CASSLEEGTLHF.

This clone has only a few counts. The CDR3 sequence is CASSLNPDSTEAFF. In nucleotides, the CDR3 is TGTGCCAGCAGCTTAAACCCGGACAGCACTGAAGCTTTCTTT. The chain combines TRBV7-3 with TRBJ1-1, with a weak D call TRBD1 (6 bases). V lost 1 base and J 4 bases, leaving 10 bases between the germline ends. The CDR3 is 14 residues long. Germline loops: CDR1 SGHTA, CDR2 FQGTGA.

This clone has a handful of counts. This chain uses TRBV29-1 with TRBJ1-1, with D possibly being TRBD1 (6 bases). CDR3 length: 14 amino acids. V shed 6 bases and J shed 0 bases, with 14 bases lying between them. CDR1 and CDR2 from the germline V gene are SQVTM and ANQGSEA. CDR3 sequence: CSVAGQFMNTEAFF. CDR3 DNA: TGCAGCGTAGCAGGACAGTTCATGAACACTGAAGCTTTCTTT.

The CDR3 region has the DNA TGTGCCTGGGGAACGCCGGGCCAGTACTTC. It yields the protein CAWGTPGQYF. The chain uses TRBV30 and TRBJ2-5; D uncertain. The CDR3 contains 10 residues. The germline V gene has CDR1 GTSNPN and CDR2 SVGIG (reference sequence). V was cut by 5 bases and J by 10 bases, with 11 bases left in between. Using reference TRBV30 and TRBJ2-5 for the parts outside the CDR3, the full variable domain is SQTIHQWPATLVQPVGSPLSLECTVEGTSNPNLYWYRQAAGRGLQLLFYSVGIGQISSEVPQNLSASRPQDRQFILSSKKLLLSDSGFYLCAWGTPGQYFGPGTRLLVL.

This clone came up a few times. The chain uses TRBV2 and TRBJ2-2; 8 bases match TRBD2. In germline, CDR1 is SNHLY, CDR2 FYNNEI. The CDR3 consists of 14 residues. J was trimmed by 6 bases and V by 11 bases; bases with no gene match: 11. The chain's CDR3 is CAVLTGAGAGELFF. The CDR3 DNA is TGTGCCGTCCTTACGGGAGCGGGGGCCGGGGAGCTGTTTTTT.

The table lists this clone with a few counts. V and J are TRBV7-9 and TRBJ1-1; D gene unclear. The length of the CDR3 is 12 residues. Trimming removed 1 base from V and 9 bases from J, with 9 bases in between. CDR1 is SEHNR and CDR2 is FQNEAQ in the germline V gene (reference sequence). The CDR3 nucleotides read TGTGCCAGCAGCTTAGTGGAGGTAAAAGCTTTCTTT. This gives the protein CASSLVEVKAFF.

Points on this clone: One junction end disagrees with the germline gene, perhaps due to a read error. V is TRBV14 and J is TRBJ2-7; D perhaps matches TRBD1 (6 bases). Germline CDR1 and CDR2: SGHDN and FVKESK. The CDR3 contains 15 residues. The CDR3 DNA sequence: TGTGCCAGCAGCCAACGGGACACTATCTACGAAAGGGCTGACTTC. Its translation: CASSQRDTIYERADF.

On this clone: It differs at one base from a far larger clone, so likely a read error. The same CDR3 arises from other DNA sequences in this sample as well. V usage is TRBV14 and J usage is TRBJ1-1, with D perhaps TRBD1 (6 bases). The CDR3 has 13 amino acids. The germline V gene has CDR1 SGHDN and CDR2 FVKESK. Trimming left V 5 bases short and J 1 base short, with 8 bases between. Written as DNA, the CDR3 is TGTGCCAGCAGCTCGACAGGGAACACTGAAGCTTTCTTT. Residues: CASSSTGNTEAFF.

This clone was counted between two and nine times. Written as DNA, the CDR3 is TGTGCCAGCAGCTTAAGCCCGGGAGGGCTATTCAATGAGCAGTTCTTC. This encodes CASSLSPGGLFNEQFF. V gene TRBV7-3 combines with J gene TRBJ2-1; 8 nucleotides line up with TRBD2. The CDR3 has 16 residues. Per germline, CDR1 SGHTA and CDR2 FQGTGA. V dropped 1 base and J dropped 6; count of bases not matched to a gene: 8.

This chain links TRBV4-2 with TRBJ1-4; 10 nucleotides match TRBD1. Germline CDR1 is LGHNA and CDR2 is YNFKEQ. The CDR3 is made up of 16 amino acids. The V gene end was trimmed by 3 bases and the J gene end by 6 bases; junction bases not matched to a gene: 7. The CDR3 loop is CASSQHSGTGDEKLFF. The DNA for the CDR3 is TGTGCCAGCAGCCAGCACTCCGGGACAGGGGATGAAAAACTGTTTTTT.